This TCR beta chain was observed in a study of OX40 agonist ivuxolimab in advanced cancers. For the wider study: Ivuxolimab was an agonistic, fully human IgG2 monoclonal antibody directed against OX40 (CD134), a costimulatory receptor. Intravenous ivuxolimab was administered to patients every 2 weeks at six dose levels: 0.01, 0.1, 0.3, 1.5, 3 and 10 mg/kg. Of the 50 to 55 patients in dose escalation, about 19 had hepatocellular carcinoma, some 15 had melanoma, 9 had renal cell carcinoma and 9 had head and neck cancer. A male proportion of roughly 80% and a mean age of around 60 years, ranging from 23 to 79, were recorded for the dose-escalation cohort. Prior anti-PD-1, anti-PD-L1 or anti-CTLA-4 therapy was permitted, and checkpoint inhibitors had been received by roughly 40% of dose-escalation patients. Partial responses occurred in three dose-escalation patients, of whom one had hepatocellular carcinoma and two had cutaneous melanoma. Peripheral TCRbeta sequencing aimed to test whether ivuxolimab altered TCR sequence diversity and caused clonal T-cell expansion. The paper reports the monotherapy dose-escalation portion (N = 52 patients) of the phase I ivuxolimab trial.

About this clone itself: What antigen it recognizes has not been identified. Base qualities are not recorded, but no much larger clone differs from it by a single base.

Genomic DNA was extracted from sorted cells for sequencing of the TCRbeta CDR3 region. The immunoSEQ Assay was used for sequencing of TCRbeta CDR3 regions. TCRdb obtained this table from immuneACCESS and retained in-frame rearrangements with V and J assigned. These tables miss some clones; where compared with another copy, unresolved V genes account for less than half of the shortfall, and the remainder is unexplained. The sample includes 65,000 or so clones, with around 85% observed a single time. Around 0.78% of the sample rests with the top ten. CDR1 and CDR2 are read off the germline V gene as SQVTM and ANQGSEA. The trim is 4 bases for V and 3 bases for J, with a gap of 13 bases between the germline ends. The CDR3 runs 13 residues from the cysteine to the phenylalanine. The sequence is cut down to CDR3 DNA, 39 bases in frame from base 1. Patients with a history of autoimmune disease or receiving systemic immunosuppression were excluded from the trial. In every dose cohort, peripheral blood was drawn for TCR sequencing at baseline, cycle 4 day 1, and cycle 7 day 1. Samples were obtained from an open-label, multicenter, first-in-human phase I dose-escalation trial of ivuxolimab. Adults with locally advanced or metastatic head and neck squamous cell, hepatocellular, melanoma or renal cell carcinoma were enrolled in the trial. Before TCR sequencing, CD4+ T cells and CD8+ T cells were sorted from peripheral blood as separate populations.

Points the paper makes about the study in general: After ivuxolimab, more expanded clones were found on average in CD8+ T cells than in CD4+ T cells. At doses of 0.1 to 3.0 mg/kg, clonal expansion of both CD4+ and CD8+ T cells in blood was seen between baseline and week 6. In the 0.1-3.0 mg/kg groups, partial responders had among the lowest normalized peripheral clonal expansion, particularly in CD8+ T cells. The antigen specificity of the peripheral T cells that underwent clonal expansion was not determined. Low levels of normalized T-cell clonal expansion were also seen in some patients who did not respond.

The TCR originated in an adult with an advanced solid tumor such as melanoma, head and neck, liver or kidney cancer. The chain is made from TRBV29-1 and TRBJ2-7, with TRBD2 tentatively as D gene (6 bases match). The sequencing used CD4+ or CD8+ T cells sorted from blood, collected in a trial of the OX40 agonist ivuxolimab. The nucleotide sequence reads as follows: TGCAGCGTTGGGCGGGACTGGAACTACGAGCAGTACTTC. Protein translation: CSVGRDWNYEQYF.